This T cell receptor (beta chain) came from a study of molecular identifiers for immune sequencing clone quantification. TCRdb re-called the PCR reads through MiXCR, storing one row per CDR3 protein. The table has tens of thousands of distinct CDR3 sequences, around a fifth seen once. The ends were cut back, 5 bases at V and 7 bases at J, with 15 bases in the middle. The CDR3 covers 12 residues. The germline V gene encodes CDR1 DFQATT and CDR2 SNEGSKA (reference sequence). There are many counts of this clonotype. Sequencing used naive CD8+ T cells from blood, with Jurkat cell RNA spiked in. Specified subset: FACS-sorted CD8+CD4-CCR7+CD45RA+ naive T cells. The sequence was collected from a human donor in good health. Some libraries in this study had Jurkat cell RNA spiked in. V usage is TRBV20-1 and J usage is TRBJ2-7, with D perhaps matching TRBD2 (6 bases). This CDR3 is CSAYGPAGEQYF. The CDR3 nucleotides are TGCAGTGCTTACGGCCCGGCGGGGGAGCAGTACTTC.